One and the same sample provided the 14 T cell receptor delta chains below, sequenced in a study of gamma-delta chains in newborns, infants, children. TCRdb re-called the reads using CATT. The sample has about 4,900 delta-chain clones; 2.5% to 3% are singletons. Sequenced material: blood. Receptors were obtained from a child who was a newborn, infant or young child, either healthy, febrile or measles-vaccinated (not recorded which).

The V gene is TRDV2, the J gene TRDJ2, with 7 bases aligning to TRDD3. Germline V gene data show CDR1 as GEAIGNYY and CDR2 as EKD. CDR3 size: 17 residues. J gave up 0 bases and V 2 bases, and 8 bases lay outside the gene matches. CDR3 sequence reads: CACDIWGTSPLTAQLFF. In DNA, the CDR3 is TGTGCCTGTGACATTTGGGGGACGTCTCCTTTGACAGCACAACTCTTCTTT.

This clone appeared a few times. The CDR3 sequence: CACDSLLGDTKSTAQLFF. CDR3 in DNA: TGTGCCTGTGACTCACTACTGGGGGATACGAAATCGACAGCACAACTCTTCTTT. V gene TRDV2 combines with J gene TRDJ2, with TRDD3 identical over 13 bases. With 3 bases clipped from V and 4 bases from J, the junction kept 10 bases outside the gene matches. The CDR3 sequence is 18 residues long. Looked up from germline, CDR1 is GEAIGNYY and CDR2 is EKD.

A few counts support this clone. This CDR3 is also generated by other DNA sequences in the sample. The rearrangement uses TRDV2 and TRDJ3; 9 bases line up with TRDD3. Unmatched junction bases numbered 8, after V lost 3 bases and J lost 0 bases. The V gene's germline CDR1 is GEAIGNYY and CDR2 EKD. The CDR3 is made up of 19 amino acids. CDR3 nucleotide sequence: TGTGCCTGTGACGCAACTGGGGGACCTAGCTCCTGGGACACCCGACAGATGTTTTTC. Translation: CACDATGGPSSWDTRQMFF.

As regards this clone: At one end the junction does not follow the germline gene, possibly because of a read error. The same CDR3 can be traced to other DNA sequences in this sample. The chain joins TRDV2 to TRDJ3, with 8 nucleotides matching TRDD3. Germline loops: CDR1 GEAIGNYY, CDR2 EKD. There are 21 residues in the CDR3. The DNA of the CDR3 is TGTGCCTGCGACACAGGAAGACTGGGGGGCCATAGCTCCTGGGACACCCGACAGATGTTTTTC. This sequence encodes CACDTGRLGGHSSWDTRQMFF.

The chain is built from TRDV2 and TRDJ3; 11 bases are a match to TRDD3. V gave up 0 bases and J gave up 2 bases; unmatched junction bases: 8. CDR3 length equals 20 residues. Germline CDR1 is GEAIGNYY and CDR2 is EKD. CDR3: CACDTIHGGYATWDTRQMFF. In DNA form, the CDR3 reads TGTGCCTGTGACACCATTCATGGGGGATACGCGACCTGGGACACCCGACAGATGTTTTTC.

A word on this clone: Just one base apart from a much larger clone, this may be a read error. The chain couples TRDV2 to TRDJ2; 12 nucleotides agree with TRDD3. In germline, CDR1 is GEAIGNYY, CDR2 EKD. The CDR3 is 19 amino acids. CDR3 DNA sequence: TGTGCCTGTGACACCGTCCCTGGGGGATACGGCGCTTTGATAGCACAACTCTTCTTT. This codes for CACDTVPGGYGALIAQLFF.

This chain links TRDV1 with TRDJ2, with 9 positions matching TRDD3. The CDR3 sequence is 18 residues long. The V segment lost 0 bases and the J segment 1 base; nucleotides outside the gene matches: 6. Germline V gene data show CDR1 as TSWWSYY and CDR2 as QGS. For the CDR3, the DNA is TGTGCTCTTGGGGAACTCCTACTGGGGGAAAATTTGACAGCACAACTCTTCTTT. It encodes CALGELLLGENLTAQLFF.

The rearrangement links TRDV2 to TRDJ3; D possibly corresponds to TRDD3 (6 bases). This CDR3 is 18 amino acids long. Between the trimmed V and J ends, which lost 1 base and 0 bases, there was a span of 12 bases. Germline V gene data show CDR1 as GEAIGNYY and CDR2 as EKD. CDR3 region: CACDTGDFSSWDTRQMFF. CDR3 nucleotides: TGTGCCTGTGACACGGGGGACTTCAGCTCCTGGGACACCCGACAGATGTTTTTC.

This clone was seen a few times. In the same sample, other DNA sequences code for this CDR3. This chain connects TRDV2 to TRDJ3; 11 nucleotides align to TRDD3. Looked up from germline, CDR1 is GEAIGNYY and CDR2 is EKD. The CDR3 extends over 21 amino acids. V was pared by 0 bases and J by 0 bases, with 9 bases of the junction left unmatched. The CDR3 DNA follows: TGTGCCTGTGACACCGTGCTGGGGGATACCCGCAGCTCCTGGGACACCCGACAGATGTTTTTC. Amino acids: CACDTVLGDTRSSWDTRQMFF.

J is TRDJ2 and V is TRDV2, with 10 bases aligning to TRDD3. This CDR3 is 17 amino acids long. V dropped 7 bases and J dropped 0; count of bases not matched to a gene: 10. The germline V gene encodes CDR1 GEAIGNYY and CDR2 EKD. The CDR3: CACDSLTGGSLTAQLFF. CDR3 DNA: TGTGCCTGCGACTCACTTACTGGGGGATCTTTGACAGCACAACTCTTCTTT.

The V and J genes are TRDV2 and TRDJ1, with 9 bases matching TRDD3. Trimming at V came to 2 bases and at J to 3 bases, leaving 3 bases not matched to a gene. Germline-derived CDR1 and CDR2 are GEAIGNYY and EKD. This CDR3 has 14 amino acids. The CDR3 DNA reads TGTGCCTGTGACATACTGGGGGAGCCCGATAAACTCATCTTT. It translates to CACDILGEPDKLIF.

The CDR3 nucleotides read TGTGCCTGTGACTCTTGGGGGACCTGGGACACCCGACAGATGTTTTTC. As protein: CACDSWGTWDTRQMFF. This rearrangement joins TRDV2 to TRDJ3, with 7 nucleotides matching TRDD3. Germline values: CDR1 GEAIGNYY, CDR2 EKD. CDR3 length: 16 residues. V lost 3 bases, J lost 2 bases, and 3 bases stayed unmatched.

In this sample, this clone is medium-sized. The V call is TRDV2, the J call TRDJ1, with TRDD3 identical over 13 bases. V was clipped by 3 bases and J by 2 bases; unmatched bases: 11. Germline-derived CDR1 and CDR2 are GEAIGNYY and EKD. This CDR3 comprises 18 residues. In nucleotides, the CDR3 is TGTGCCTGTGACGTAGTACTGGGGGATACGCGGTGGACCGATAAACTCATCTTT. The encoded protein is CACDVVLGDTRWTDKLIF.

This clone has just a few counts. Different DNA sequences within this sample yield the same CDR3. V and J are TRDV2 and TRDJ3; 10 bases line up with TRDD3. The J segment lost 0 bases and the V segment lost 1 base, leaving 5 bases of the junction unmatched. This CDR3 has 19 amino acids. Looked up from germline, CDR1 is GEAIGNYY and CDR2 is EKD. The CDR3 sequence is CACDTGGYLSSWDTRQMFF. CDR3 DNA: TGTGCCTGTGACACTGGGGGATACCTAAGCTCCTGGGACACCCGACAGATGTTTTTC.